Below, one TCR beta chain is given with its context. As yet, its antigen is unknown. Trimming removed 4 bases at V and 5 bases at J, with 21 bases between. This CDR3 has 17 amino acids. The germline CDR1 and CDR2 sequences are SGHVS and FNYEAQ. This record comes from a study of Tregs in tolerant kidney transplant recipients. Libraries were prepared by immunoSEQ multiplex PCR; TCRdb keeps only in-frame clonotypes and omits some of them. This sample yields about 88,000 clones, of which approximately 92% are seen a single time; over 4% belongs to the top ten. CD4+CD25+CD127- Tregs, CD4+CD25- non-Tregs, CD4 and CD8 cells were sorted. Regarding the study as a whole: Tregs expanded with activated donor B cells seemed most donor-specific. This study did not directly address biological reproducibility.

The chain recombines TRBV7-6 with TRBJ2-1; D not certain. The sequence derives from a human donor in good health. The sample comprised CD8+ T cells from blood. CDR3 amino acids: CASSSPAGLRSDNEQFF. The DNA for the CDR3 is TGTGCCAGCAGCTCCCCCGCCGGTTTGCGGAGTGACAATGAGCAGTTCTTC. The full variable domain, its missing parts supplied by reference TRBV7-6 and TRBJ2-1, is GAGVSQSPRYKVTKRGQDVALRCDPISGHVSLYWYRQALGQGPEFLTYFNYEAQQDKSGLPNDRFSAERPEGSISTLTIQRTEQRDSAMYRCASSSPAGLRSDNEQFFGPGTRLTVL.